This record concerns one T cell receptor (beta chain) sequence. The data are from a study of blood T cell repertoires in COVID-19. Across the study: Samples came from the United States, Italy and Spain, spanning acute and convalescent COVID-19.

Categorization into cohorts depended on clinical history that participants reported. In the 2 weeks before study entry, exposed participants met a COVID-19 case, which was PCR-confirmed or clinician-diagnosed. Original methodology: Reference gene primer amplification gave estimated nucleated cell counts. TCRdb keeps only in-frame clones here, not all; method: immunoSEQ multiplex PCR. From that table come the V and J calls and clone size; the DNA was used to work out D and trimming. Of about 230,000 clones listed, over 70% are singletons. This sequence was found in a woman in her twenties or thirties who had been exposed to COVID-19. Sequenced sample: PBMCs or T cells enriched from blood (not recorded which).

In nucleotides, the CDR3 is TGTGCCAGCTTATGGGGGCAGGTTGGAAACACCATATATTTT. It translates to CASLWGQVGNTIYF. The chain employs TRBV6-5 and TRBJ1-3; D perhaps matches TRBD1 (6 bases). The CDR3 spans 14 residues. The germline V gene has CDR1 MNHEY and CDR2 SVGAGI. V lost 8 bases and J 3 bases, leaving 14 bases between the germline ends.